This TCR beta chain was obtained from a study of T cell repertoires in cytomegalovirus infection. Looking at the study overall: CMV infection plus the matching HLA type was flagged by public TCR beta signatures.

A note on this clonotype: Its antigen is unidentified.

Via MiXCR, TCRdb re-called the reads, giving one row per CDR3 protein. The sample shows about 120,000 distinct CDR3 sequences, roughly a tenth of them seen only once. This CDR3 has 15 residues. The germline CDR1 and CDR2 sequences are SGHTA and FQGNSA. Trimming removed 2 bases at V and 2 bases at J, with 13 bases between. Study-wide results and caveats: CMV-specific TCR beta clonotypes restricted by HLA-C were the ones dominating the ex vivo response.

Source material: PBMCs, sequenced either directly or after in vitro stimulation (not recorded which). The chain uses TRBV7-2 and TRBJ2-7; D not certain. This clonotype originated in a human donor in good health (CMV status not recorded). Some clones in this sample may be carry-over from other donors' samples. The chain's CDR3 is CASSLLGGLTYEQYF. The CDR3 DNA reads as TGTGCCAGCAGCTTATTGGGCGGATTAACCTACGAGCAGTACTTC.